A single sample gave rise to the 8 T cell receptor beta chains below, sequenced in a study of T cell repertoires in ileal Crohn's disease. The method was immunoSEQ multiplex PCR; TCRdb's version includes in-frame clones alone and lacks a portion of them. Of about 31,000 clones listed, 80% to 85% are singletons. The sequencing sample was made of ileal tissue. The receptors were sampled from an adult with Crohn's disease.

The CDR3 DNA follows: TGTGCCAGCTCACCACCCAGCGTTTCCTACGAGCAGTACTTC. Its translation is CASSPPSVSYEQYF. This chain joins TRBV18 and TRBJ2-5; no definite D call. The DNA end is more similar to TRBJ2-7, so the J call may be wrong. This CDR3 has 14 residues. The germline V gene has CDR1 KGHSH and CDR2 LQKENI.

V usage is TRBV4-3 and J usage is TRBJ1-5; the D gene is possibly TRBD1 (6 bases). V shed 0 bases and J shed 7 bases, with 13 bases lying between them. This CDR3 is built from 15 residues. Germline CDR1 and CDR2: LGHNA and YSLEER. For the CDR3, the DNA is TGCGCCAGCAGCCAAGATGTGTCAGGGGAACAGCCCCAGCATTTT. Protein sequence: CASSQDVSGEQPQHF.

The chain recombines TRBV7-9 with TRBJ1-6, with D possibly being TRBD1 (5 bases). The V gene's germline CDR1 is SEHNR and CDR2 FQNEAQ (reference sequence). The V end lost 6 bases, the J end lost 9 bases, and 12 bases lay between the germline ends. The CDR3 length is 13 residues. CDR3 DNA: TGTGCCAGCAGGGGGGGGAGAAGTTCACCCCTCCACTTT. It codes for CASRGGRSSPLHF.

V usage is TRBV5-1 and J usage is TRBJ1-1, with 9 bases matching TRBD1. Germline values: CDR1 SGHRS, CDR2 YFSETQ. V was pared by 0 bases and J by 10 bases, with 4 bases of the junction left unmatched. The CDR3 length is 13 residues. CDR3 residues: CASSLALTGGAFF. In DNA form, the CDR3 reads TGCGCCAGCAGCTTGGCCTTGACAGGGGGAGCTTTCTTT.

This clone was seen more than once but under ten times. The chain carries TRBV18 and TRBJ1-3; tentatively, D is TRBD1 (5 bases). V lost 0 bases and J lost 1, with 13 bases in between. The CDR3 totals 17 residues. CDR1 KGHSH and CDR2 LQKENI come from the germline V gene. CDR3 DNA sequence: TGTGCCAGCTCACCACCGGCGACAGCCGTTTCTGGAAACACCATATATTTT. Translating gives CASSPPATAVSGNTIYF.

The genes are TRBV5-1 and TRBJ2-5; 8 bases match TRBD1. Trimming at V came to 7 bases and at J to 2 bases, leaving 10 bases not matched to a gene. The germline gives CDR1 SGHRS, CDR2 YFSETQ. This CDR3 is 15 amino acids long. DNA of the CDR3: TGCGCCAGCTGCATTTCCGGGACAGGTCAAGAGACCCAGTACTTC. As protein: CASCISGTGQETQYF.

The CDR3 region is CSALHKYEQYF. The DNA for the CDR3 is TGCAGTGCTTTACATAAGTACGAGCAGTACTTC. The chain carries TRBV20-1 and TRBJ2-7; D gene uncertain. The CDR3 length is 11 residues. Trimming left V 5 bases short and J 4 bases short, with 9 bases between. Germline assignment: CDR1 DFQATT and CDR2 SNEGSKA (reference sequence).

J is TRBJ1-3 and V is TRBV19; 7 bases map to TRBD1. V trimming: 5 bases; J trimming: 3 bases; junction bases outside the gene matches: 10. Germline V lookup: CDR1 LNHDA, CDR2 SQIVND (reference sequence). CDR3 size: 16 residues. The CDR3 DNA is TGTGCCAGTAGTCGGAGCGAGGGGGCAGTTGGAAACACCATATATTTT. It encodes CASSRSEGAVGNTIYF.